This T cell receptor beta chain emerged from a study of T cell clonotyping in hematopoietic cell transplantation. The wider study: Pretransplant recipient samples were taken after cytoreduction.

Data came from immunoSEQ multiplex PCR; TCRdb stores just in-frame clones and leaves some out. The sample holds roughly 46,000 clones, roughly four fifths seen once. Points on this clone: The antigen is unknown.

V was pared by 0 bases and J by 0 bases, with 7 bases between. Germline loops: CDR1 SGHDT, CDR2 YYEEEE. The CDR3 runs 15 residues. Time point specified: recipient sample about 28 days before transplant, after cytoreduction. Recipient blood drawn about 28 days pretransplant and days 30, 100, 180 after. Notes on the study in general: Pathologically expanded recipient clonotypes increased progressively from day 30 to day 180 as diversity fell. Without cell sorting, CD4 versus CD8 contributions remain unresolved.

The TCR was taken from a man aged 55 to 70 with myelodysplastic syndrome. Some clones in this sample may be carry-over from other donors' samples. The sample here was peripheral blood mononuclear cells, taken before stem cell transplant. The V and J genes are TRBV5-6 and TRBJ1-5; D gene ambiguous. The CDR3 DNA is TGTGCCAGCAGCTTGGCCAGTCTTAGCAATCAGCCCCAGCATTTT. Protein product: CASSLASLSNQPQHF.